Here is one T cell receptor (beta chain) with its context. Its antigen is still unknown. A junction boundary mismatches the germline segment, possibly from a read error. This entry belongs to a study of cytomegalovirus exposure and HLA in healthy donors. Germline V gene data show CDR1 as GTSNPN and CDR2 as SVGIG (reference sequence). CDR3 length: 11 residues. Whole-study findings and limits: Because they were indistinguishable, some V segments, including TRBV6-2 and TRBV6-3, were excluded. Equally common other TCR beta chains were less clonally expanded than HLA-associated ones, a later analysis found.

Amplification used 60 Vbeta primers and 13 Jbeta primers. Some clones are missing from TCRdb's copy, which holds only in-frame ones; the method was immunoSEQ multiplex PCR. The sample lists 150,000 to 180,000 clones; more than 60% were seen once. The TCR sequence derives from a woman aged 40 to 50 in good health and CMV-seronegative. This sequence joins TRBV30 and TRBJ2-7, with TRBD2 as a possible D gene (6 bases). The sequenced sample was PBMCs. The DNA for the CDR3 is TGTGCCTGGAGGGGGGGACCTACGAAGCGATTC. It translates to CAWRGGPTKRF.